This is a list of T cell receptor beta chains from one sample in a study of cytomegalovirus exposure and HLA in healthy donors. Assay used: immunoSEQ multiplex PCR; TCRdb lists only in-frame clones, some missing. Of 180,000 or so clones listed, more than 60% are singletons. Material for sequencing was PBMCs. The origin of the receptors is a woman between 35 and 50 years old in good health and CMV-seropositive. CDR3s include the opening cysteine and the closing phenylalanine or tryptophan. A D gene is named only where the DNA matches it firmly. A row's size may be missing; if present it is once, few, many or a size class.

clone_size d_call j_call v_call cdr3_nt cdr3_aa
. . TRBJ2-7 TRBV18 TGTGCCAGCTCACCACCGGAGTCCTACGAGCAGTACTTC CASSPPESYEQYF
. . TRBJ1-6 TRBV6-5 TGTGCCAGCAGCTCGGAGGGCAGACATTCACCCCTCCACTTT CASSSEGRHSPLHF
. . TRBJ1-1 TRBV7-9 TGTGCCAGCAGCCCCCGACCCGCCGACAGGACGAACACTGAAGCTTTCTTT CASSPRPADRTNTEAFF
once TRBD2 TRBJ2-7 TRBV5-1 TGCGCCAGCAGCGCTGGACTAGCGGGAGGGTTGACTACCTACGAGCAGTACTTC CASSAGLAGGLTTYEQYF
. . TRBJ2-1 TRBV5-1 TGCGCCAGCAGCTTGGCGCGACCAGCGTTCGATGAGCAGTTCTTC CASSLARPAFDEQFF
few TRBD2 TRBJ2-3 TRBV4-2 TGTGCCAGCAGCCAAGGACTAGCTGAGGATACGCAGTATTTT CASSQGLAEDTQYF
few . TRBJ2-1 TRBV7-9 TGTGCCAGCAGCTTCCCCCTCCAGCGGGCAGACTACAATGAGCAGTTCTTC CASSFPLQRADYNEQFF
. TRBD2 TRBJ2-1 TRBV2 TGTGCCAGCAGTGAAGAGCGGGAGGGGAATGAGCAGTTCTTC CASSEEREGNEQFF
. . TRBJ2-6 TRBV28 TGTGCCACGTCAGGGGTTGGTGGGGCCAACGTCCTGACTTTC CATSGVGGANVLTF
. . TRBJ1-4 TRBV6-5 TGTGCCAGCAGTTACGGAGGGGCCGGAGAAAAACTGTTTTTT CASSYGGAGEKLFF
once TRBD2 TRBJ2-3 TRBV7-9 TGTGCCAGCAGCTCCCGGACTAGCGGCACAGATACGCAGTATTTT CASSSRTSGTDTQYF
. . TRBJ1-5 TRBV30 TGTGCCTGGAGTGGCGGGGTGAGTCAGCCCCAGCATTTT CAWSGGVSQPQHF
. TRBD2 TRBJ2-7 TRBV2 TGTGCCAGCAGATCGGGACTAGCGGGAGGACTAACCTACGAGCAGTACTTC CASRSGLAGGLTYEQYF
. TRBD2 TRBJ2-1 TRBV11-2 TGTGCCAGCACCACTCAGACTAGCCTCTCGAATGAGCAGTTCTTC CASTTQTSLSNEQFF
. TRBD1 TRBJ1-3 TRBV29-1 TGCAGCGTTGAGACAGGGGGCGACGGAAACACCATATATTTT CSVETGGDGNTIYF
. . TRBJ2-1 TRBV16 TGTGCCAGCAGCCAATCGGCACCGGCGAGCGGCGGGAATGGCAATGAGCAGTTCTTC CASSQSAPASGGNGNEQFF
. . TRBJ1-1 TRBV18 TGTGCCAGCTCACCTCCGGGGGGCCGGAACACTGAAGCTTTCTTT CASSPPGGRNTEAFF
. TRBD1 TRBJ2-7 TRBV6-6 TGTGCCAGCAGTTACTTCTCGACAGGGCGGGACGAGCAGTACTTC CASSYFSTGRDEQYF
. TRBD1 TRBJ2-5 TRBV6-1 TGTGCCAGCAGTGAAGCTGGGACAGGGGTTGAGACCCAGTACTTC CASSEAGTGVETQYF
. . TRBJ2-1 TRBV5-1 TGCGCCAGCAGCTCCGGACTGGGGAGCAATGAGCAGTTCTTC CASSSGLGSNEQFF
. . TRBJ2-1 TRBV28 TGTGCCAGCCCACCCGCCCGGGAGAACAATGAGCAGTTCTTC CASPPARENNEQFF
. TRBD2 TRBJ2-1 TRBV6-6 TGTGCCAGCAGTCCGAGGGCGGGAGGGCTCGGTGAGCAGTTCTTC CASSPRAGGLGEQFF
. . TRBJ2-5 TRBV6-1 TGTGCCAGCAGAAAGACAGAGATGTACCAAGAGACCCAGTACTTC CASRKTEMYQETQYF
. TRBD1 TRBJ1-2 TRBV2 TGTGCCAGCAGCGAACAGGGGAACTATGGCTACACCTTC CASSEQGNYGYTF
. . TRBJ1-2 TRBV29-1 TGCAGCGTTGAAGATCGGTACTTGTGGGGGGGGCGCCGGAATGGCTACACCTTC CSVEDRYLWGGRRNGYTF